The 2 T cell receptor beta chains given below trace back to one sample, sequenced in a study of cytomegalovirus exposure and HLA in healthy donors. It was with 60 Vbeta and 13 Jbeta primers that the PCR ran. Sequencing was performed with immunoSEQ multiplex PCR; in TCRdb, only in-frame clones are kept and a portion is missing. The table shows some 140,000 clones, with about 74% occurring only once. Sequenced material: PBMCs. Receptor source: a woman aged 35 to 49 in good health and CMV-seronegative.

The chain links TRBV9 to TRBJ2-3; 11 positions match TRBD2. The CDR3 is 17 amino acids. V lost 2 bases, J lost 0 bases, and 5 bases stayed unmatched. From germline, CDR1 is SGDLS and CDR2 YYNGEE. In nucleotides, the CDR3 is TGTGCCAGCAGCGTCGGACTAGCGGGCACTAGCACAGATACGCAGTATTTT. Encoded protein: CASSVGLAGTSTDTQYF. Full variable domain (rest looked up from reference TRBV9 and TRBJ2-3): DSGVTQTPKHLITATGQRVTLRCSPRSGDLSVYWYQQSLDQGLQFLIQYYNGEERAKGNILERFSAQQFPDLHSELNLSSLELGDSALYFCASSVGLAGTSTDTQYFGPGTRLTVL.

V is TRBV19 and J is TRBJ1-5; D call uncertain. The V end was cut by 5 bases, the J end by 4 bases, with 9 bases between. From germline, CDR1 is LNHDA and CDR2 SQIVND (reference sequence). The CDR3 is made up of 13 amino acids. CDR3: CASSFGPNQPQHF. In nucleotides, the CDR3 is TGTGCCAGTAGTTTTGGGCCGAATCAGCCCCAGCATTTT. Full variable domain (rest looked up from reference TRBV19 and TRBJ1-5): DGGITQSPKYLFRKEGQNVTLSCEQNLNHDAMYWYRQDPGQGLRLIYYSQIVNDFQKGDIAEGYSVSREKKESFPLTVTSAQKNPTAFYLCASSFGPNQPQHFGDGTRLSIL.